Following are 25 T cell receptor beta chains from one sample sequenced in a study of post-analysis software for immune sequencing data. The TCR beta cDNA libraries carried unique molecular identifiers. TCRdb fed the PCR reads into MiXCR, producing one record per CDR3 protein. The sample yields fewer than 850,000 distinct CDR3 sequences, 25% to 30% seen once. Antigens of these TCRs are unknown. Study observations and caveats: With TRBV5-6, TRBV5-1 and TRBV20-1 included, about five TRBV segments were more frequent in patients than in controls.

The sample comprised blood. Receptor source: a girl between 5 and 17 years old with multiple sclerosis.

This clonotype was seen more than once but under ten times. This sequence joins TRBV9 and TRBJ2-1; D perhaps matches TRBD2 (8 bases). The CDR3 sequence is 15 residues long. Trimming took 6 bases from V and 4 from J, leaving 17 bases between them. In germline, CDR1 is SGDLS, CDR2 YYNGEE. CDR3 bases: TGTGCCAGCACCGAGGGGGCTAGCGGGTACAATGAGCAGTTCTTC. Its translation: CASTEGASGYNEQFF.

This chain uses TRBV5-1 with TRBJ2-1, with 8 nucleotides matching TRBD1. Looked up from germline, CDR1 is SGHRS and CDR2 is YFSETQ. This CDR3 has 11 amino acids. Losses at the gene ends were 7 bases for V and 12 bases for J; bases not matched to a gene: 6. The CDR3: CASHGQGGQFF. In nucleotides, the CDR3 is TGCGCCAGCCATGGACAGGGCGGGCAGTTCTTC.

This clonotype appeared a few times. This rearrangement joins TRBV20-1 to TRBJ2-5; D is possibly TRBD1 or TRBD2 (5 bases each). CDR3 length: 13 amino acids. The V gene's germline CDR1 is DFQATT and CDR2 SNEGSKA (reference sequence). With 6 bases removed from V and 2 bases from J, the gap between germline ends came to 13 bases. DNA of the CDR3: TGCAGTGCCTGGGGGACGGGACAAGAGACCCAGTACTTC. Translation gives CSAWGTGQETQYF.

Notes on this clonotype: A much larger clone sits a single nucleotide away, making a read error possible. The chain links TRBV7-2 to TRBJ2-1; 7 nucleotides line up with TRBD2. The junction had 16 bases not matched to a gene; V was cut back by 5 bases and J by 9 bases. This CDR3 has 16 residues. Germline CDR1 SGHTA, CDR2 FQGNSA. CDR3 coding DNA: TGTGCCAGCAGCCCGACTAGCCAACTCGCGGGTGGTGAGCAGTTCTTC. Its translation: CASSPTSQLAGGEQFF. The full variable domain, rest sourced from reference TRBV7-2 and TRBJ2-1, is GAGVSQSPSNKVTEKGKDVELRCDPISGHTALYWYRQSLGQGLEFLIYFQGNSAPDKSGLPSDRFSAERTGGSVSTLTIQRTQQEDSAVYLCASSPTSQLAGGEQFFGPGTRLTVL.

The chain joins TRBV24-1 to TRBJ2-3; D is possibly TRBD1 (6 bases). The CDR3 runs to 16 residues. The germline V gene encodes CDR1 KGHDR and CDR2 SFDVKD. V was clipped by 0 bases and J by 2 bases, with 11 bases between them. The chain's CDR3 is CATSDLRDTNTDTQYF. The CDR3 DNA follows: TGTGCCACCAGTGATTTGCGGGACACTAACACAGATACGCAGTATTTT.

There are a few counts of this clonotype. The chain employs TRBV7-2 and TRBJ2-5; D remains ambiguous. The J call is in doubt because the DNA end fits TRBJ2-7 better. The CDR3 loop spans 12 amino acids. Germline lookup yields CDR1 SGHTA and CDR2 FQGNSA. CDR3: CASSHPLYEQYF. The CDR3 DNA sequence: TGTGCCAGCAGCCATCCCCTCTACGAGCAGTACTTC.

This clonotype was detected only a few times. The chain employs TRBV3-1 and TRBJ2-1; the D gene is possibly TRBD2 (6 bases). Germline CDR1 and CDR2: LGHDT and YNNKEL (reference sequence). V was trimmed by 2 bases and J by 3 bases, leaving 11 bases between them. The CDR3 extends over 15 amino acids. The CDR3 bases are TGTGCCAGCAGCCAACCGGGAGAGGTCTACAATGAGCAGTTCTTC. This encodes CASSQPGEVYNEQFF.

This clonotype was counted only a few times. The chain uses TRBV20-1 and TRBJ2-7; TRBD2 aligns across 10 bases. The CDR3 extends over 15 amino acids. The germline V gene has CDR1 DFQATT and CDR2 SNEGSKA (reference sequence). The junction had 9 bases not matched to a gene; V was cut back by 5 bases and J by 2 bases. CDR3 DNA: TGCAGTGCTTCCTCGACTAGCGGGTTTACCTACGAGCAGTACTTC. Translating gives CSASSTSGFTYEQYF.

This clonotype was detected a few times. The chain couples TRBV7-2 to TRBJ2-1; D is uncertain. CDR1 is SGHTA, CDR2 FQGNSA, per germline. V shed 2 bases and J shed 9 bases, with 11 bases lying between them. This CDR3 has 13 amino acids. CDR3 sequence (DNA): TGTGCCAGCAGCTTATTGGGGTCCCCTGAGCAGTTCTTC. Encoded protein: CASSLLGSPEQFF.

This clonotype has just a few counts. V gene TRBV5-1 combines with J gene TRBJ2-1; no firm D call. The CDR3 spans 16 residues. Germline V lookup: CDR1 SGHRS, CDR2 YFSETQ. The V end was cut by 4 bases, the J end by 3 bases, with 17 bases between. CDR3 region: CASSTRTEPSYNEQFF. The CDR3, as DNA: TGCGCCAGCAGCACCCGAACAGAACCGAGCTACAATGAGCAGTTCTTC.

This clonotype turned up a few times. The chain has TRBV24-1 and TRBJ2-5; 11 bases are a match to TRBD1. The CDR3 is 15 residues long. The J segment lost 4 bases and the V segment lost 4 bases, leaving 4 bases of the junction unmatched. CDR1 KGHDR and CDR2 SFDVKD come from the germline V gene. Here the CDR3 reads CATSEPGTGGETQYF. The DNA for the CDR3 is TGTGCCACCAGTGAACCCGGGACAGGGGGAGAGACCCAGTACTTC.

CDR3 in DNA: TGTGCCAGCAGGATCGGGGACAGGAACACTGAAGCTTTCTTT. Protein product: CASRIGDRNTEAFF. V is TRBV2 and J is TRBJ1-1, with 7 bases lining up with TRBD1. CDR1 and CDR2 (germline): SNHLY, FYNNEI. V lost 6 bases and J lost 1; bases outside the gene matches: 5. The CDR3 is 14 residues long. Together with reference TRBV2 and TRBJ1-1, the CDR3 gives the full variable domain: EPEVTQTPSHQVTQMGQEVILRCVPISNHLYFYWYRQILGQKVEFLVSFYNNEISEKSEIFDDQFSVERPDGSNFTLKIRSTKLEDSAMYFCASRIGDRNTEAFFGQGTRLTVV.

There are a few counts of this clonotype. The CDR3 sequence is CASSQKRGVGAFF. CDR3 in DNA: TGTGCCAGCAGCCAAAAACGGGGGGTCGGAGCTTTCTTT. The chain joins TRBV7-2 to TRBJ1-1, with a weak D call TRBD1 (5 bases). CDR3 length equals 13 residues. Deletions cut 5 bases from V and 10 bases from J, with 17 bases between. Per the germline V gene, CDR1 is SGHTA and CDR2 is FQGNSA.

There are many counts of this clonotype. This sequence joins TRBV5-1 and TRBJ2-3, with TRBD1 matching 8 bases. Germline CDR1 SGHRS, CDR2 YFSETQ. V gave up 2 bases and J gave up 4 bases; unmatched junction bases: 3. The CDR3 is 14 residues long. CDR3 sequence: CASSLPQGADTQYF. The CDR3 nucleotides read TGCGCCAGCAGCTTACCACAGGGGGCAGATACGCAGTATTTT.

The chain uses TRBV10-3 and TRBJ1-5; 10 bases fit TRBD1. The V gene's germline CDR1 is ENHRY and CDR2 SYGVKD. The CDR3 spans 17 residues. V lost 8 bases and J lost 0; bases outside the gene matches: 10. The DNA of the CDR3 is TGTGCCATCCGGGACAGGGGAGATTCGAATAGCAATCAGCCCCAGCATTTT. The encoded protein is CAIRDRGDSNSNQPQHF.

The gene calls are TRBV12-3 or TRBV12-4 and TRBJ2-1; D call uncertain. The V end lost 1 base, the J end lost 7 bases, and 11 bases lay between the germline ends. The CDR3 extends over 14 amino acids. In DNA, the CDR3 is TGTGCCAGCAGTTTAGTGGGCTCCTTAAATGAGCAGTTCTTC. This gives the protein CASSLVGSLNEQFF.

The rearrangement joins TRBV15 to TRBJ2-1; TRBD2 agrees at 13 bases. Germline values: CDR1 LNHNV, CDR2 YYDKDF (reference sequence). V lost 2 bases to trimming and J lost 7 bases; unmatched junction nucleotides: 5. This CDR3 has 16 amino acids. The CDR3 loop is CATSRRLAGGGNEQFF. CDR3 in DNA: TGTGCCACCAGCAGACGACTAGCGGGAGGTGGAAATGAGCAGTTCTTC.

This chain links TRBV7-2 with TRBJ1-1, with 7 bases that match TRBD1. The CDR3 contains 15 residues. Germline V gives CDR1 SGHTA, CDR2 FQGNSA. V shed 1 base and J 5 bases; nucleotides not matched to a gene: 7. The CDR3 spells CASSLVPGQWTEAFF. DNA of the CDR3: TGTGCCAGCAGCTTAGTCCCGGGACAGTGGACTGAAGCTTTCTTT.

This clonotype has only a few counts. The V and J genes are TRBV29-1 and TRBJ2-1, with a tentative D call TRBD1 (7 bases). Germline V gives CDR1 SQVTM, CDR2 ANQGSEA. Trimming removed 3 bases from V and 3 bases from J, with 15 bases in between. The CDR3 loop spans 15 amino acids. CDR3 region: CSVEGGQLFYNEQFF. In DNA form, the CDR3 reads TGCAGCGTTGAGGGGGGACAGCTATTCTACAATGAGCAGTTCTTC.

Concerning this clonotype itself: A much more abundant neighbour one base away suggests this may be a read error. V gene TRBV2 combines with J gene TRBJ2-7, with D unresolved. The CDR3 runs 11 residues. From germline, CDR1 is SNHLY and CDR2 FYNNEI. This CDR3 reads CVSSYNYEQYF. CDR3 DNA sequence: TGTGTCAGCAGCTACAACTACGAGCAGTACTTC.

In nucleotides, the CDR3 is TGTGCCAGCAGCTTATATATAGCGGGGGCCTCCTACGAGCAGTACTTC. This encodes CASSLYIAGASYEQYF. V usage is TRBV7-9 and J usage is TRBJ2-7, with 9 positions matching TRBD2. The germline V gene encodes CDR1 SEHNR and CDR2 FQNEAQ (reference sequence). There are 16 residues in the CDR3. The V gene end was trimmed by 2 bases and the J gene end by 0 bases; junction bases not matched to a gene: 5.

This clonotype was found a few times. The V gene is TRBV6-4, the J gene TRBJ1-6; D possibly corresponds to TRBD1 (6 bases). V was trimmed by 3 bases and J by 10 bases, leaving 16 bases between them. Germline V gives CDR1 MRHNA, CDR2 SNTAGT. CDR3 length: 15 amino acids. The CDR3 bases are TGTGCCAGCAGTGAACAGGGACTGAACGGATCACCCCTCCACTTT. Protein product: CASSEQGLNGSPLHF.

V is TRBV25-1 and J is TRBJ2-4, with D maybe TRBD1 (6 bases). The CDR3 totals 17 residues. Deletions cut 1 base from V and 1 base from J, with 14 bases between. Germline lookup yields CDR1 MGHDK and CDR2 SYGVNS. The CDR3 nucleotides read TGTGCCAGCAGTGAATTGGGCAGGGGCCAGGCCAAAAACATTCAGTACTTC. It is translated as CASSELGRGQAKNIQYF. The full variable domain, completed using reference TRBV25-1 and TRBJ2-4, is EADIYQTPRYLVIGTGKKITLECSQTMGHDKMYWYQQDPGMELHLIHYSYGVNSTEKGDLSSESTVSRIRTEHFPLTLESARPSHTSQYLCASSELGRGQAKNIQYFGAGTRLSVL.

The V gene is TRBV12-3 or TRBV12-4, the J gene TRBJ1-4; D call uncertain. The CDR3 extends over 13 amino acids. The germline V and J ends were trimmed by 6 bases and 4 bases, with 9 bases remaining between them. The CDR3 region is CASRRGYNEKLFF. CDR3 bases: TGTGCCAGCAGGCGGGGATATAATGAAAAACTGTTTTTT.

This rearrangement joins TRBV29-1 to TRBJ1-5; D is unclear. CDR1 SQVTM and CDR2 ANQGSEA come from the germline V gene. The CDR3 loop spans 15 amino acids. Trimming stripped 4 bases from V and 1 base from J, with 14 bases between. The CDR3 protein is CSVAPGGASNQPQHF. CDR3 coding DNA: TGCAGCGTTGCGCCGGGAGGCGCAAGCAATCAGCCCCAGCATTTT.